One T cell receptor (beta chain) is described in this entry. The sample originates from a study of cytomegalovirus exposure and HLA in healthy donors. The germline CDR1 and CDR2 sequences are SGDLS and YYNGEE. V was clipped by 4 bases and J by 7 bases; unmatched bases: 6. CDR3 length: 14 residues. This PCR relied on a set of 60 Vbeta primers and 13 Jbeta primers. Clones were sequenced by immunoSEQ multiplex PCR, and TCRdb holds only the in-frame ones, with some missing. This sample carries about 130,000 clones, approximately 80% of them seen once, and the ten largest clones take around 3%. The rearrangement joins TRBV9 to TRBJ1-3; 9 bases are a match to TRBD1. The receptor's source is a boy between 2 and 10 years old in good health and CMV-seronegative. Sequencing was performed on PBMCs. CDR3 in DNA: TGTGCCAGCAGCACCCCCGGGACAGGGAACACCATATATTTT. Amino acids: CASSTPGTGNTIYF.